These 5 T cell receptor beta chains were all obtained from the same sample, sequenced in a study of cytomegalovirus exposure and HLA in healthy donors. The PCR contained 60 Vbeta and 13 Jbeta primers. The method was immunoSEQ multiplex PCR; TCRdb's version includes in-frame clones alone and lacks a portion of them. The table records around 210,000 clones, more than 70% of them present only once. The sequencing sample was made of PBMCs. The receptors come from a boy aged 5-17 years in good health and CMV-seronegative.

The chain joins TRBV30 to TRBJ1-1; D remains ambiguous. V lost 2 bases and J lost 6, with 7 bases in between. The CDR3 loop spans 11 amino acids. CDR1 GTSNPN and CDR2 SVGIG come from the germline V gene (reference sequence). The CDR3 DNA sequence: TGTGCCTGGAGTTTCGTCGCTGAAGCTTTCTTT. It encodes CAWSFVAEAFF.

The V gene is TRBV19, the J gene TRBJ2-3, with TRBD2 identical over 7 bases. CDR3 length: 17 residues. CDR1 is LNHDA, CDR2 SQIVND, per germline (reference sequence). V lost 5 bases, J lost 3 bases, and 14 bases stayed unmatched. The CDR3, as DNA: TGTGCCAGTAGTGCACCCTCGAAGCGGGGTGGGACAGATACGCAGTATTTT. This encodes CASSAPSKRGGTDTQYF. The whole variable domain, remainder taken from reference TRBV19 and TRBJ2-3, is DGGITQSPKYLFRKEGQNVTLSCEQNLNHDAMYWYRQDPGQGLRLIYYSQIVNDFQKGDIAEGYSVSREKKESFPLTVTSAQKNPTAFYLCASSAPSKRGGTDTQYFGPGTRLTVL.

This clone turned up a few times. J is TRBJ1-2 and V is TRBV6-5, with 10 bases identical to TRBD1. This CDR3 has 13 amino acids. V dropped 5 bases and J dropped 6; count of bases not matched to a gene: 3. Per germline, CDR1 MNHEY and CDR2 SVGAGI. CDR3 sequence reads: CASSRGTGDGYTF. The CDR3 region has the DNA TGTGCCAGCAGTAGAGGGACAGGGGATGGCTACACCTTC.

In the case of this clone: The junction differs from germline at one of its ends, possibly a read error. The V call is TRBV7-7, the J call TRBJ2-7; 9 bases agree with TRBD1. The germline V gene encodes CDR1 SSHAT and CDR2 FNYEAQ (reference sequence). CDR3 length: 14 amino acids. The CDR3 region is CASSLAQGAHEQYF. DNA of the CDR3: TGTGCTAGCAGCTTAGCACAGGGGGCCCACGAGCAGTACTTC.

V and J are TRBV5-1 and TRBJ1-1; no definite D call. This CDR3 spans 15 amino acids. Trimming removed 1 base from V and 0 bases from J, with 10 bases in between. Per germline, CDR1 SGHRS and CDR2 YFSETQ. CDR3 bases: TGCGCCAGCAGCTTGTCAGGCAGCTTGAACACTGAAGCTTTCTTT. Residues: CASSLSGSLNTEAFF.